These T cell receptor beta chains were read from a single sample in a study of breast tumors, draining lymph nodes, adjacent tissues. MiXCR, run by TCRdb on the multiplex PCR reads, gives a single entry per CDR3 protein. The table shows around 20,000 distinct CDR3 sequences, with 32% occurring only once. Sequenced: breast tumor tissue. Receptors originate from a female donor with breast cancer. Some clones in this sample may be carry-over from other donors' samples. CDR3s leave out the opening cysteine and the closing phenylalanine or tryptophan. Clone size appears in some rows only: once, few, many, or a class for an expanded clone.

clone size: -
V gene: TRBV6-2/TRBV6-3
CDR3 protein: ASSYAGNTEAF

clone size: many
V gene: TRBV6-6
CDR3 protein: ASSLLAGGPDEQF

clone size: -
V gene: TRBV10-2
CDR3 protein: ASSESGDTQY

clone size: many
V gene: TRBV6-1
CDR3 protein: ASSETDRDASYEQY

clone size: -
V gene: TRBV28
CDR3 protein: ASSHSGLAGGNEQF

clone size: many
V gene: TRBV14
CDR3 protein: ASSRSPGQPAYEQY

clone size: many
V gene: TRBV24-1
CDR3 protein: ATSEETGGLVMNEQF

clone size: few
V gene: TRBV28
CDR3 protein: ASSPGAGGNVFGRNNEQF

clone size: many
V gene: TRBV24-1
CDR3 protein: ATSGQPDPYEQY

clone size: -
V gene: TRBV20-1
CDR3 protein: SARPTGDYNSPLH

clone size: many
V gene: TRBV5-6
CDR3 protein: ASSSGRPYEQY

clone size: many
V gene: TRBV4-1
CDR3 protein: ASSQSGLRGNEQF

clone size: -
V gene: TRBV4-2
CDR3 protein: ASSQTDRGRGTDTQY

clone size: many
V gene: TRBV6-5
CDR3 protein: ASSRRQGEQF

clone size: -
V gene: TRBV28
CDR3 protein: ASRWQDRGSYNEQF

clone size: -
V gene: TRBV5-4
CDR3 protein: ASSLGRTGNSEAF

clone size: many
V gene: TRBV12-3/TRBV12-4
CDR3 protein: ASSSYPGTSGAAGTDTQY

clone size: many
V gene: TRBV15
CDR3 protein: ATSRVFGGQPQH

clone size: many
V gene: TRBV2
CDR3 protein: ASRGLAGTDTQY

clone size: many
V gene: TRBV15
CDR3 protein: ATGVDSSYEQY

clone size: many
V gene: TRBV12-3/TRBV12-4
CDR3 protein: ASRTGAPSGWGNT

clone size: -
V gene: TRBV10-3
CDR3 protein: AIGPDRVSGNTIY

clone size: many
V gene: TRBV14
CDR3 protein: ASSQVGLGYT

clone size: many
V gene: TRBV4-1
CDR3 protein: ASSHSGSGETQY

clone size: many
V gene: TRBV12-3/TRBV12-4
CDR3 protein: ASRSPRGLSFTDTQY